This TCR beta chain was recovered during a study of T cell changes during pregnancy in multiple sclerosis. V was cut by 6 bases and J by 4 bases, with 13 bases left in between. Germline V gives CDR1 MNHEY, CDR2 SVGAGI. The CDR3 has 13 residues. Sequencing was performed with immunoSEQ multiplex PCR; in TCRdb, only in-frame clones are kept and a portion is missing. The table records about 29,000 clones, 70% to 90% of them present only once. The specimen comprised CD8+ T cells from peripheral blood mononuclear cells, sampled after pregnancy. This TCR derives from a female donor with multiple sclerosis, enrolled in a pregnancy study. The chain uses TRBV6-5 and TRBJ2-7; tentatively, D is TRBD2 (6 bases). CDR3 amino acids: CASSKDYSYEQYF. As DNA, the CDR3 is TGTGCCAGCAGCAAGGACTACTCTTACGAGCAGTACTTC.